This T cell receptor beta chain was retrieved from a study of cytomegalovirus exposure and HLA in healthy donors. General study findings and limits: Reportedly, HLA-A and HLA-B alleles of most subjects were accurately predicted from TCR beta. Available immune exposure information was restricted to CMV serostatus only.

Of note for this clone: Its matching antigen is unknown.

The CDR3 contains 13 residues. Trimming removed 2 bases at V and 5 bases at J, with 6 bases between. Germline V gene sequence: CDR1 MNHNY, CDR2 SVGAGI (reference sequence). The primer mix had 60 Vbeta and 13 Jbeta primers. Assay used: immunoSEQ multiplex PCR; TCRdb lists only in-frame clones, some missing. The table records over 150,000 clones, 60% to 85% of them present only once. The origin of this receptor is a male donor in good health and CMV-seropositive. What was sequenced was PBMCs. The chain links TRBV6-6 to TRBJ1-4; D is unresolved. CDR3 region: CASSYGGNEKLFF. CDR3 bases: TGTGCCAGCAGTTACGGCGGCAATGAAAAACTGTTTTTT.